This TCR beta chain was identified during a study of cytotoxic CD8 clonotypes in ibrutinib-treated CLL. Study-level background: The study included approximately 10 relapsed/refractory and 15 treatment-naive patients; approximately 17 had IGHV unmutated disease.

Here immunoSEQ multiplex PCR was the method, and the copy in TCRdb shows in-frame clones only, minus some. The table shows nearly 300,000 clones, with approximately 76% occurring only once. The germline V and J ends were trimmed by 8 bases and 10 bases, with 18 bases remaining between them. Per the germline V gene, CDR1 is MNHNY and CDR2 is SVGAGI (reference sequence). The CDR3 is 14 residues long. The sample holds a few counts of this clone. Its antigen remains unknown. General observations from the study: Clonality showed a rise at ibrutinib response that reversed toward baseline at progression.

The TCR sequence derives from a human donor with chronic lymphocytic leukemia. The chain is built from TRBV6-6 and TRBJ1-6; D is perhaps TRBD1 (5 bases). The sequenced sample was PBMCs, obtained at disease progression, from a patient treated with ibrutinib. CDR3 sequence: CASGSGTNRSPLHF. The CDR3, as DNA: TGTGCCAGCGGGAGTGGGACCAATCGCTCACCCCTCCACTTT.